This passage covers 2 T cell receptor beta chains from one sample sequenced in a study of early T cells in non-severe SARS-CoV-2 infection. In TCRdb, the 5' RACE reads were re-called with MiXCR into one record per CDR3 protein. The sample records 50,000 to 60,000 distinct CDR3 sequences, around 9.3% being singletons. The sequencing sample was made of whole blood. The source of these receptors is an adult who was a healthcare worker with PCR-confirmed SARS-CoV-2 infection or an uninfected control (not recorded which).

This clonotype has ten or more counts. J is TRBJ2-5 and V is TRBV7-9; D ambiguous. The V end lost 4 bases, the J end lost 2 bases, and 17 bases lay between the germline ends. CDR3 size: 16 residues. CDR1 and CDR2 from the germline V gene are SEHNR and FQNEAQ (reference sequence). The DNA for the CDR3 is TGTGCCAGCAGCTGGGAATCCTGGCTAGAACAAGAGACCCAGTACTTC. Translated: CASSWESWLEQETQYF.

This clonotype came up a few times. This chain uses TRBV7-3 with TRBJ1-1; perhaps TRBD1 as D (5 bases). V lost 5 bases, J lost 11 bases, and 18 bases lay in between. From germline, CDR1 is SGHTA and CDR2 FQGTGA. This CDR3 has 13 residues. The CDR3 bases are TGTGCCAGCAGCGTAGATTACAGGTCTCCGGCTTTCTTT. It translates to CASSVDYRSPAFF.